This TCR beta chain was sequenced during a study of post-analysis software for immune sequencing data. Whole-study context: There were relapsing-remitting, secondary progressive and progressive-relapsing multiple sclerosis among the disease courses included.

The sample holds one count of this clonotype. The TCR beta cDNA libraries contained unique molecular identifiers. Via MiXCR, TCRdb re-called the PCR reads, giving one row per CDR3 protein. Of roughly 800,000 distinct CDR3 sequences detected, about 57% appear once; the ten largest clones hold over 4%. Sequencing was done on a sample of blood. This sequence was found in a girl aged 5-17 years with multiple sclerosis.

CDR3 nucleotide sequence: TGCAGCGTTGTGGTAGGGACAGGGGCAAATGAGCAGTTCTTC. Amino acids: CSVVVGTGANEQFF. The rearrangement links TRBV29-1 to TRBJ2-1; 10 bases line up with TRBD1. Per germline, CDR1 SQVTM and CDR2 ANQGSEA. V trimming: 4 bases; J trimming: 7 bases; junction bases outside the gene matches: 7. This CDR3 contains 14 residues.